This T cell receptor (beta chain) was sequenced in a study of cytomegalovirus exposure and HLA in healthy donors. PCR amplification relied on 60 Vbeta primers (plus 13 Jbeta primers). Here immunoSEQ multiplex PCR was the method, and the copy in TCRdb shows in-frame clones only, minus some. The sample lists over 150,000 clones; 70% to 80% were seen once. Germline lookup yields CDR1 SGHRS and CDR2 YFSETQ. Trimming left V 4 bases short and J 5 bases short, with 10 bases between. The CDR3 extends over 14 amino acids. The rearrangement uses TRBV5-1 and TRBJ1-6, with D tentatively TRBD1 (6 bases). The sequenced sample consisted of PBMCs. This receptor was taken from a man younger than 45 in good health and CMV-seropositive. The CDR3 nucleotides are TGCGCCAGCAGCCAGGACAGAAATAATTCACCCCTCCACTTT. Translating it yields CASSQDRNNSPLHF.